This TCR beta chain came from a study of OX40 agonist ivuxolimab in advanced cancers. Whole-study context: Hepatocellular carcinoma, melanoma, renal cell or head and neck cancer occurred in dose-escalation patients.

The assay was immunoSEQ multiplex PCR, and TCRdb's table has in-frame clones only and misses some. This table holds about 93,000 clones, under 95% found once. Germline CDR1 and CDR2: SGHRS and YFSETQ. This CDR3 is 14 amino acids long. V was pared by 5 bases and J by 5 bases, with 16 bases between. Patients with a history of autoimmune disease or on systemic immunosuppression were excluded. Blood sampling was done at baseline, cycle 4 day 1, and cycle 7 day 1. In this sample, this clone turned up once. Its antigen is as yet unknown. Study-wide points: CD8+ T cells averaged more expanded clones than CD4+.

Here the sequenced sample was CD4+ or CD8+ T cells sorted from blood, taken in a trial of the OX40 agonist ivuxolimab. The TCR originated in an adult with an advanced solid tumor such as melanoma, head and neck, liver or kidney cancer. This chain links TRBV5-1 with TRBJ2-5, with D perhaps matching TRBD1 (6 bases). The CDR3 sequence: CASRRAGAAETQYF. CDR3 DNA: TGCGCCAGCAGACGGGCAGGGGCTGCCGAGACCCAGTACTTC. Together with reference TRBV5-1 and TRBJ2-5, the CDR3 gives the full variable domain: KAGVTQTPRYLIKTRGQQVTLSCSPISGHRSVSWYQQTPGQGLQFLFEYFSETQRNKGNFPGRFSGRQFSNSRSEMNVSTLELGDSALYLCASRRAGAAETQYFGPGTRLLVL.